A selection of T cell receptor beta chains follows, all from one sample in a study of CD8 T cells in ankylosing spondylitis. TCRdb re-called the 5' RACE reads through MiXCR, storing one row per CDR3 protein. The sample lists some 840,000 distinct CDR3 sequences, about 12% occurring once. The sequencing input was blood, either unsorted or a sorted T cell fraction (not recorded which). Receptor source: a male donor with ankylosing spondylitis. Both conserved end residues are part of each CDR3. D genes are given only for firm matches. Some rows mark clone size as missing; the rest say once, few, many or name a class of expanded clone.

v_call: TRBV11-1; clone_size: -; j_call: TRBJ2-1; d_call: TRBD1; cdr3_aa: CASSYRRYRGPSYNEQFF; cdr3_nt: TGTGCCAGCAGCTACCGAAGATACAGGGGACCCTCCTACAATGAGCAGTTCTTC
v_call: TRBV12-3/TRBV12-4; clone_size: few; j_call: TRBJ2-2; d_call: -; cdr3_aa: CASSLWFTGELFF; cdr3_nt: TGTGCCAGCAGTTTGTGGTTCACCGGGGAGCTGTTTTTT
v_call: TRBV20-1; clone_size: many; j_call: TRBJ1-5; d_call: -; cdr3_aa: CSAARGGSNQPQHF; cdr3_nt: TGCAGTGCTGCGCGCGGGGGGAGCAATCAGCCCCAGCATTTT
v_call: TRBV5-1; clone_size: -; j_call: TRBJ2-7; d_call: -; cdr3_aa: CASSLVPWNSYEQYF; cdr3_nt: TGCGCCAGCAGCTTGGTTCCCTGGAACTCCTACGAGCAGTACTTC
v_call: TRBV3-1; clone_size: few; j_call: TRBJ2-2; d_call: -; cdr3_aa: CASSSLRMTGELFF; cdr3_nt: TGTGCCAGCAGCAGCCTCCGTATGACCGGGGAGCTGTTTTTT
v_call: TRBV6-6; clone_size: -; j_call: TRBJ2-5; d_call: -; cdr3_aa: CASSSLRETQYF; cdr3_nt: TGTGCCAGCAGTTCTCTCCGGGAGACCCAGTACTTC
v_call: TRBV7-9; clone_size: -; j_call: TRBJ2-7; d_call: -; cdr3_aa: CASSLVSAGEQYF; cdr3_nt: TGTGCCAGCAGCTTAGTATCGGCGGGCGAGCAGTACTTC
v_call: TRBV4-3; clone_size: few; j_call: TRBJ1-2; d_call: -; cdr3_aa: CASSQDVRTWGDYGYTF; cdr3_nt: TGCGCCAGCAGCCAAGATGTCCGGACATGGGGCGACTATGGCTACACCTTC
v_call: TRBV20-1; clone_size: few; j_call: TRBJ1-1; d_call: -; cdr3_aa: CSARDPGPEAFF; cdr3_nt: TGCAGTGCTAGAGATCCGGGCCCCGAAGCTTTCTTT
v_call: TRBV5-5; clone_size: -; j_call: TRBJ2-4; d_call: -; cdr3_aa: CASSLGGSAKNIQYF; cdr3_nt: TGTGCCAGCAGCTTGGGAGGGAGTGCCAAAAACATTCAGTACTTC
v_call: TRBV6-5; clone_size: -; j_call: TRBJ2-2; d_call: -; cdr3_aa: CASSYSSANTGELFF; cdr3_nt: TGTGCCAGCAGTTACTCGTCGGCGAACACCGGGGAGCTGTTTTTT
v_call: TRBV5-1; clone_size: -; j_call: TRBJ1-1; d_call: -; cdr3_aa: CASSLQGTTEAFF; cdr3_nt: TGCGCCAGCAGCTTGCAGGGGACCACTGAAGCTTTCTTT
v_call: TRBV12-3/TRBV12-4; clone_size: few; j_call: TRBJ2-1; d_call: TRBD1; cdr3_aa: CASSTGTGNYNEQFF; cdr3_nt: TGTGCCAGCAGTACCGGGACAGGAAACTACAATGAGCAGTTCTTC
v_call: TRBV20-1; clone_size: few; j_call: TRBJ2-2; d_call: TRBD2; cdr3_aa: CSASASGRALTGELFF; cdr3_nt: TGCAGTGCTAGTGCTAGCGGGAGGGCCCTCACCGGGGAGCTGTTTTTT
v_call: TRBV2; clone_size: many; j_call: TRBJ1-2; d_call: -; cdr3_aa: CASSYDYGYTF; cdr3_nt: TGTGCCAGCAGCTATGACTATGGCTACACCTTC
v_call: TRBV18; clone_size: -; j_call: TRBJ2-5; d_call: -; cdr3_aa: CASSPVGKETQYF; cdr3_nt: TGTGCCAGCTCACCAGTTGGGAAAGAGACCCAGTACTTC
v_call: TRBV12-3/TRBV12-4; clone_size: -; j_call: TRBJ2-5; d_call: -; cdr3_aa: CASSPRLIYQVTQYF; cdr3_nt: TGTGCCAGTAGCCCCCGACTAATCTATCAAGTGACCCAGTACTTC
v_call: TRBV4-3; clone_size: once; j_call: TRBJ2-7; d_call: -; cdr3_aa: CASSQDVRADVYSSYEQYF; cdr3_nt: TGCGCCAGCAGCCAAGATGTGAGGGCAGATGTATATTCCTCCTACGAGCAGTACTTC
v_call: TRBV6-5; clone_size: -; j_call: TRBJ2-7; d_call: -; cdr3_aa: CASSYYPGPYEQYF; cdr3_nt: TGTGCCAGCAGTTACTATCCAGGGCCCTACGAGCAGTACTTC
v_call: TRBV7-6; clone_size: -; j_call: TRBJ2-1; d_call: TRBD2; cdr3_aa: CASSLAGRGVEQFF; cdr3_nt: TGTGCCAGCAGCTTAGCGGGCCGGGGGGTAGAGCAGTTCTTC
v_call: TRBV21-1; clone_size: few; j_call: TRBJ2-7; d_call: -; cdr3_aa: CASSKESIGGQYF; cdr3_nt: TGTGCCAGCAGCAAAGAAAGTATCGGCGGGCAGTACTTC
v_call: TRBV14; clone_size: -; j_call: TRBJ2-1; d_call: TRBD2; cdr3_aa: CASSQLTSGSNEQFF; cdr3_nt: TGTGCCAGCAGCCAACTGACTAGCGGGAGCAATGAGCAGTTCTTC
v_call: TRBV7-6; clone_size: many; j_call: TRBJ1-4; d_call: TRBD1; cdr3_aa: CASSLRGATNEKLFF; cdr3_nt: TGTGCCAGCAGCCTCAGGGGGGCAACTAATGAAAAACTGTTTTTT
v_call: TRBV4-1; clone_size: -; j_call: TRBJ2-3; d_call: TRBD2; cdr3_aa: CASSQSGLAPDTQYF; cdr3_nt: TGCGCCAGCAGCCAATCCGGACTAGCCCCAGATACGCAGTATTTT
v_call: TRBV6-1; clone_size: few; j_call: TRBJ2-4; d_call: -; cdr3_aa: CASRGSMTKNIQYF; cdr3_nt: TGTGCCAGCCGGGGTAGTATGACCAAAAACATTCAGTACTTC
v_call: TRBV10-3; clone_size: many; j_call: TRBJ2-3; d_call: -; cdr3_aa: CATANPSDLSYGTQYF; cdr3_nt: TGTGCCACCGCTAATCCCTCGGACCTATCGTATGGTACGCAGTATTTT
v_call: TRBV6-2/TRBV6-3; clone_size: -; j_call: TRBJ2-7; d_call: -; cdr3_aa: CASSLVSREGEQYF; cdr3_nt: TGTGCCAGCAGCCTCGTGAGCAGGGAAGGCGAGCAGTACTTC
v_call: TRBV7-2; clone_size: -; j_call: TRBJ1-4; d_call: -; cdr3_aa: CASSLAFRAEKLFF; cdr3_nt: TGTGCCAGCAGCTTAGCGTTCAGGGCAGAAAAACTGTTTTTT
v_call: TRBV5-1; clone_size: -; j_call: TRBJ2-1; d_call: -; cdr3_aa: CASTYDRISYNEQFF; cdr3_nt: TGCGCCAGCACCTACGACAGGATTAGCTACAATGAGCAGTTCTTC
v_call: TRBV4-3; clone_size: -; j_call: TRBJ2-2; d_call: TRBD2; cdr3_aa: CASSRIAGEGSTGELFF; cdr3_nt: TGCGCCAGCAGCCGAATAGCGGGAGAAGGAAGCACCGGGGAGCTGTTTTTT
v_call: TRBV5-5; clone_size: few; j_call: TRBJ1-6; d_call: -; cdr3_aa: CASSSTLRGESPLHF; cdr3_nt: TGTGCCAGCAGCTCGACTCTCAGGGGAGAGTCACCCCTCCACTTT
v_call: TRBV5-6; clone_size: few; j_call: TRBJ2-2; d_call: -; cdr3_aa: CATQFGHTGELFF; cdr3_nt: TGTGCCACCCAATTCGGACACACCGGGGAGCTGTTTTTT
v_call: TRBV5-1; clone_size: many; j_call: TRBJ2-3; d_call: TRBD1; cdr3_aa: CASSQQTGYGTDTQYF; cdr3_nt: TGCGCCAGCAGCCAACAGACAGGGTACGGCACAGATACGCAGTATTTT
v_call: TRBV7-2; clone_size: few; j_call: TRBJ2-3; d_call: -; cdr3_aa: CASSRPGLYTDTQYF; cdr3_nt: TGTGCCAGCAGCCGACCGGGACTTTACACAGATACGCAGTATTTT
v_call: TRBV6-5; clone_size: few; j_call: TRBJ2-2; d_call: -; cdr3_aa: CASSYAPGHTGELFF; cdr3_nt: TGTGCCAGCAGTTACGCCCCGGGTCACACCGGGGAGCTGTTTTTT
v_call: TRBV28; clone_size: -; j_call: TRBJ1-2; d_call: -; cdr3_aa: CASSLDFQGDGYTF; cdr3_nt: TGTGCCAGCAGTTTAGACTTCCAGGGAGATGGCTACACCTTC
v_call: TRBV7-9; clone_size: many; j_call: TRBJ2-7; d_call: -; cdr3_aa: CASSLKGALRGVHEQYF; cdr3_nt: TGTGCCAGCAGCTTAAAAGGGGCCCTACGTGGGGTCCACGAGCAGTACTTC
v_call: TRBV10-3; clone_size: -; j_call: TRBJ2-3; d_call: -; cdr3_aa: CAISGYGNTQYF; cdr3_nt: TGTGCCATCAGTGGGTATGGAAATACGCAGTATTTT
v_call: TRBV12-3/TRBV12-4; clone_size: many; j_call: TRBJ1-1; d_call: TRBD1; cdr3_aa: CASSRQGGITEAFF; cdr3_nt: TGTGCCAGCAGTCGACAAGGGGGCATCACTGAAGCTTTCTTT
v_call: TRBV20-1; clone_size: few; j_call: TRBJ2-3; d_call: TRBD1; cdr3_aa: CSAIGGVLADTQYF; cdr3_nt: TGCAGTGCTATAGGGGGCGTGTTGGCAGATACGCAGTATTTT
v_call: TRBV18; clone_size: once; j_call: TRBJ2-1; d_call: TRBD1; cdr3_aa: CASSPGGRTGIYNEQFF; cdr3_nt: TGTGCCAGCTCCCCAGGGGGTAGAACAGGGATATACAATGAGCAGTTCTTC
v_call: TRBV25-1; clone_size: -; j_call: TRBJ2-5; d_call: -; cdr3_aa: CASSVGHGLLQTQYF; cdr3_nt: TGTGCCAGCAGTGTCGGACACGGGTTGTTACAGACCCAGTACTTC
v_call: TRBV2; clone_size: -; j_call: TRBJ1-1; d_call: -; cdr3_aa: CASSVEGGDTEAFF; cdr3_nt: TGTGCCAGCAGTGTAGAGGGAGGGGACACTGAAGCTTTCTTT
v_call: TRBV19; clone_size: few; j_call: TRBJ1-5; d_call: TRBD1; cdr3_aa: CASSMRTGGQPQHF; cdr3_nt: TGTGCCAGTAGTATGAGGACAGGAGGGCAGCCCCAGCATTTT
v_call: TRBV4-2; clone_size: -; j_call: TRBJ2-7; d_call: -; cdr3_aa: CASSLTLGQSSYEQYF; cdr3_nt: TGTGCCAGCAGCCTAACCCTGGGGCAGAGCTCCTACGAGCAGTACTTC
v_call: TRBV28; clone_size: -; j_call: TRBJ1-1; d_call: -; cdr3_aa: CASHTPGRNFEAFF; cdr3_nt: TGTGCCAGCCACACCCCGGGACGAAACTTTGAAGCTTTCTTT
v_call: TRBV12-3/TRBV12-4; clone_size: few; j_call: TRBJ2-1; d_call: TRBD2; cdr3_aa: CASRLAGETNEQFF; cdr3_nt: TGTGCCAGCAGACTAGCGGGAGAGACCAATGAGCAGTTCTTC
v_call: TRBV12-3/TRBV12-4; clone_size: -; j_call: TRBJ1-2; d_call: -; cdr3_aa: CASSLSSPGGVDGYTF; cdr3_nt: TGTGCCAGCAGTTTGTCCAGCCCGGGGGGGGTTGATGGCTACACCTTC